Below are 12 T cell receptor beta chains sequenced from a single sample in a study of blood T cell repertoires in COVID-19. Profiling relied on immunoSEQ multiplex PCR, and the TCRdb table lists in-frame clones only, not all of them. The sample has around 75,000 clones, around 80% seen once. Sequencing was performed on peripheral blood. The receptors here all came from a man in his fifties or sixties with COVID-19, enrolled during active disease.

The CDR3 protein is CASSQDLEKQFF. Here the CDR3 DNA reads TGTGCCAGCAGCCAAGATCTCGAGAAGCAGTTCTTC. The chain carries TRBV4-2 and TRBJ2-1; D is uncertain. The germline V gene encodes CDR1 LGHNA and CDR2 YNFKEQ. The V and J ends lost 0 bases and 11 bases respectively, with 8 bases between them. The CDR3 has 12 residues.

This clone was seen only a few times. The CDR3 loop reads CASSETGGWNTEAFF. In DNA, the CDR3 is TGTGCCAGCAGCGAGACAGGGGGGTGGAACACTGAAGCTTTCTTT. The chain is built from TRBV5-6 and TRBJ1-1, with 9 positions matching TRBD1. The CDR3 is made up of 15 amino acids. V dropped 4 bases and J dropped 1; count of bases not matched to a gene: 5. Germline lookup yields CDR1 SGHDT and CDR2 YYEEEE.

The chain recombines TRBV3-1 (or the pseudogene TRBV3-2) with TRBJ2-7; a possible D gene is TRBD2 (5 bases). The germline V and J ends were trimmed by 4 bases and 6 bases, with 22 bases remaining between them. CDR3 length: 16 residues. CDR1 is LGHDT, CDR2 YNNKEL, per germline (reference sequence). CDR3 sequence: CASSLGLARTVREQYF. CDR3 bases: TGTGCCAGCAGCCTAGGACTGGCACGCACCGTACGCGAGCAGTACTTC.

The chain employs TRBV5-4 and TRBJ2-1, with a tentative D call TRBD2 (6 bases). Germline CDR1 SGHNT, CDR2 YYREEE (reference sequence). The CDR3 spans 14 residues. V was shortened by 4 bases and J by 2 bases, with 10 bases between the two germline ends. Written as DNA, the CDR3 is TGTGCCAGCAGCCCTTCGGGGGCCTACAATGAGCAGTTCTTC. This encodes CASSPSGAYNEQFF.

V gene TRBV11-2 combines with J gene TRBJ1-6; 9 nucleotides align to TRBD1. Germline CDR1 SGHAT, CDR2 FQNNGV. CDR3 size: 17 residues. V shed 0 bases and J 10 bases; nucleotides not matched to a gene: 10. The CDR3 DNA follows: TGTGCCAGCAGCTTAGATCGGGGGACAGGGTTACGGTCACCCCTCCACTTT. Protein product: CASSLDRGTGLRSPLHF. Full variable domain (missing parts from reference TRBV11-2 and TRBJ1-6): EAGVAQSPRYKIIEKRQSVAFWCNPISGHATLYWYQQILGQGPKLLIQFQNNGVVDDSQLPKDRFSAERLKGVDSTLKIQPAKLEDSAVYLCASSLDRGTGLRSPLHFGNGTRLTVT.

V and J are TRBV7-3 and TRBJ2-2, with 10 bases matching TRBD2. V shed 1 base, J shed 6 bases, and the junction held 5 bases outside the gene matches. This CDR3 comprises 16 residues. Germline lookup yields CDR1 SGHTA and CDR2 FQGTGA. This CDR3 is CASSLRSGRVAGELFF. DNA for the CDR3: TGTGCCAGCAGCTTAAGAAGCGGGAGGGTGGCCGGGGAGCTGTTTTTT.

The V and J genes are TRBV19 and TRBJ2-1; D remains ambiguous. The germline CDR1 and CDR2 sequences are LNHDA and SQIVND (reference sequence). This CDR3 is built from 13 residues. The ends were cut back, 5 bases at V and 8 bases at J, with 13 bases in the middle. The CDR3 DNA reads TGTGCCAGTAGTGAGCTAGTTAACGATGAGCAGTTCTTC. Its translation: CASSELVNDEQFF.

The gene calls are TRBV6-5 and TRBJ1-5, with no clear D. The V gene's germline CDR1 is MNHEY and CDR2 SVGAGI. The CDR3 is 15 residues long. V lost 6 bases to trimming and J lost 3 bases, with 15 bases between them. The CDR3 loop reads CASSPRRGFNQPQHF. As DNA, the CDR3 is TGTGCCAGCAGCCCCCGGAGAGGTTTCAATCAGCCCCAGCATTTT.

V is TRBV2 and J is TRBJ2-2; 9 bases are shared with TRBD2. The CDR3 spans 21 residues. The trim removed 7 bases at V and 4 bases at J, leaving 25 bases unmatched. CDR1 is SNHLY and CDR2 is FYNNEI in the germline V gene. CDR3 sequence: CASTKLSKREALLEGTGELFF. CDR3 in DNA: TGTGCCAGCACCAAGCTGTCGAAGCGGGAGGCCCTCTTAGAGGGCACCGGGGAGCTGTTTTTT.

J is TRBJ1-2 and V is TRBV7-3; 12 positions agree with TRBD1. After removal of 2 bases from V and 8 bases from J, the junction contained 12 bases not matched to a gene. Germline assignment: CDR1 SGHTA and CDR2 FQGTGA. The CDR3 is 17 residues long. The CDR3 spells CASSLSSGTGGDKGYTF. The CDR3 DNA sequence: TGTGCCAGCAGCTTATCCTCCGGGACAGGGGGCGATAAGGGCTACACCTTC.

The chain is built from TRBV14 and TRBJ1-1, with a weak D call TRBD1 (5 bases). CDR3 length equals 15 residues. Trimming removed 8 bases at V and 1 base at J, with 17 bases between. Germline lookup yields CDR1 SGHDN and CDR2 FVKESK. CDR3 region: CASSELGRKNTEAFF. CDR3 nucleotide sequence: TGTGCCAGCTCCGAGCTGGGGCGAAAGAACACTGAAGCTTTCTTT. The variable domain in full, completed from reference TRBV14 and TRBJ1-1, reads EAGVTQFPSHSVIEKGQTVTLRCDPISGHDNLYWYRRVMGKEIKFLLHFVKESKQDESGMPNNRFLAERTGGTYSTLKVQPAELEDSGVYFCASSELGRKNTEAFFGQGTRLTVV.

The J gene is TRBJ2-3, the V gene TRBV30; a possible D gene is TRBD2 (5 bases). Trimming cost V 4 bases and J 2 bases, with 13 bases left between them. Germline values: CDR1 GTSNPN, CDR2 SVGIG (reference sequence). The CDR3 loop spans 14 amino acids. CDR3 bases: TGTGCCTGGAAAGCGGACGAGGTCACAGATACGCAGTATTTT. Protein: CAWKADEVTDTQYF.